Sequencing of this TCR beta chain was carried out in a study of CXCR3-negative and CXCR3-positive naive CD8 T cells. Study outcomes and limitations: TRB CDR3s were more hydrophobic in CXCR3-positive than in CXCR3-negative naive cells.

A remark on this clonotype: No antigen is known for it.

The authors made the TRB cDNA libraries by 5' RACE using UMI labels. From the 5' RACE reads, TCRdb lists one entry per CDR3 protein and no DNA. Found here are under 90,000 distinct CDR3 sequences; the top ten clones hold about 0.62%. Germline values: CDR1 SQVTM, CDR2 ANQGSEA. There are 16 residues in the CDR3. Sequencing input: naive CXCR3+ CD8+ T cells from blood. Noted subset: CD45RO-CCR7+CD27+CD95- naive CD8+ T cells expressing CXCR3 (TNR3+). The chain recombines TRBV29-1 with TRBJ2-3. The receptor was isolated from a human donor in good health. Some clones in this sample may be carry-over from other donors' samples. The CDR3 is CSVEVVGETDTDTQYF.